This T cell receptor (beta chain) was sequenced in a study of T cell changes during pregnancy in multiple sclerosis. The table came from immunoSEQ multiplex PCR; TCRdb's copy has only in-frame clones and leaves some out. This sample has 30,000 to 45,000 clones, with approximately 93% found just once. The sequence came from a female donor with multiple sclerosis, enrolled in a pregnancy study. Sample: CD4+ T cells from peripheral blood mononuclear cells, taken in the first trimester of pregnancy.

The CDR3 nucleotides are TGTGCCAGCAGTTACTCCGTGTCTGGAAACACCATATATTTT. Its translation is CASSYSVSGNTIYF. This chain links TRBV6-6 with TRBJ1-3; D gene uncertain. Between the trimmed V and J ends, which lost 0 bases and 1 base, there was a span of 4 bases. This CDR3 has 14 residues. The germline CDR1 and CDR2 sequences are MNHNY and SVGAGI (reference sequence).